Each of the 27 T cell receptor beta chains below was sequenced from the same sample in a study of response to subunit inactivated influenza vaccine (dated by TCRdb to 2017 to 2018). Library method: RT-PCR. Sequencing relied on an Illumina HiSeq 2500. Clones were called with MiXCR by TCRdb after fastp trimmed the public reads at Q25, and only in-frame beta chains were retained. Each entry is one CDR3 protein sequence, shown with its most common DNA and genes. Here the sample has fewer than 600,000 distinct CDR3 sequences; under 8.5% occur a single time. The leading ten clones occupy around 13% of the sample. Sequenced here: PBMCs from blood, sampled around 25 months after vaccination. The source is a man aged 50 to 75 who received an inactivated influenza vaccine. Donor details come from another sample of the same person, matched by shared clones.

The chain recombines TRBV12-3 or TRBV12-4 with TRBJ1-5; no clear D gene. CDR3 length: 13 amino acids. V gave up 3 bases and J gave up 5 bases, with 8 bases separating them. CDR3 protein: CASSFSGYQPQHF. The CDR3 DNA sequence: TGTGCCAGCAGTTTTTCGGGTTATCAGCCCCAGCATTTT.

This chain connects TRBV28 to TRBJ2-1; 9 bases align to TRBD1. The V segment lost 2 bases and the J segment 7 bases; nucleotides outside the gene matches: 6. There are 15 residues in the CDR3. Germline CDR1 reads MDHEN; CDR2 reads SYDVKM. This CDR3 reads CASSLTGGTWNEQFF. The CDR3 DNA sequence: TGTGCCAGCAGTTTAACAGGGGGCACTTGGAATGAGCAGTTCTTC.

A few counts support this clonotype. This sequence joins TRBV6-5 and TRBJ2-7; 8 bases fit TRBD1. This CDR3 region has 16 residues. Germline values: CDR1 MNHEY, CDR2 SVGAGI. V dropped 2 bases and J dropped 0; count of bases not matched to a gene: 6. This CDR3 reads CASSYPGQDSSYEQYF. Here the CDR3 DNA reads TGTGCCAGCAGTTACCCGGGACAGGACAGCTCCTACGAGCAGTACTTC.

The genes are TRBV5-6 and TRBJ2-1, with D tentatively TRBD2 (6 bases). Germline V gene sequence: CDR1 SGHDT, CDR2 YYEEEE. This CDR3 is built from 16 residues. Trimming cost V 4 bases and J 2 bases, with 16 bases left between them. In nucleotides, the CDR3 is TGTGCCAGCAGCCCTACCCGAACGGGGGCCTACAATGAGCAGTTCTTC. Translating gives CASSPTRTGAYNEQFF.

This clonotype has at least ten counts. The chain carries TRBV6-1 and TRBJ2-7, with D unresolved. The CDR3 extends over 13 amino acids. With 5 bases removed from V and 5 bases from J, the gap between germline ends came to 13 bases. The germline V gene has CDR1 MNHNS and CDR2 SASEGT. CDR3 sequence (DNA): TGTGCCAGCAGTCCCACGACATGGGACGAGCAGTACTTC. Translated: CASSPTTWDEQYF.

This chain links TRBV4-1 with TRBJ2-3, with D perhaps TRBD2 (6 bases). The CDR3 has 15 amino acids. Germline V gene data show CDR1 as MGHRA and CDR2 as YSYEKL. Trimming cost V 6 bases and J 1 base, with 14 bases left between them. DNA for the CDR3: TGCGCCAGCAGTTCAGGGACTTATCGCACAGATACGCAGTATTTT. Translation: CASSSGTYRTDTQYF.

This clonotype was counted ten times or more. The chain uses TRBV12-3 or TRBV12-4 and TRBJ1-1; 7 positions agree with TRBD1. CDR3 length: 13 amino acids. With 5 bases clipped from V and 5 bases from J, the junction kept 5 bases outside the gene matches. The CDR3 DNA follows: TGTGCCAGCAGTCGACAGGGACGGACTGAAGCTTTCTTT. Translated: CASSRQGRTEAFF.

The chain recombines TRBV20-1 with TRBJ1-2; D is unresolved. The germline gives CDR1 DFQATT, CDR2 SNEGSKA (reference sequence). The CDR3 length is 11 residues. V dropped 3 bases and J dropped 4 bases, with 6 bases sitting between them. The CDR3 bases are TGCAGTGCTAGCGACTTCTATGGCTACACCTTC. This gives the protein CSASDFYGYTF.

This clonotype was counted a few times. The rearrangement links TRBV9 to TRBJ1-4; no definite D call. Germline lookup yields CDR1 SGDLS and CDR2 YYNGEE. The V end lost 7 bases, the J end lost 0 bases, and 10 bases lay between the germline ends. There are 14 residues in the CDR3. The CDR3 DNA reads TGTGCCAGCGGAGGCCATACAACTAATGAAAAACTGTTTTTT. This sequence encodes CASGGHTTNEKLFF.

This clonotype showed up many times. This sequence joins TRBV19 and TRBJ2-1, with TRBD2 matching over 8 bases. The CDR3 contains 13 residues. V lost 5 bases and J lost 8; bases outside the gene matches: 5. Germline V CDR1 and CDR2: LNHDA, SQIVND (reference sequence). The CDR3 sequence is CASSLGLAHEQFF. The CDR3 DNA reads as TGTGCCAGTAGTCTTGGACTAGCCCATGAGCAGTTCTTC.

There are a few counts of this clonotype. This chain connects TRBV20-1 to TRBJ2-7; D perhaps matches TRBD2 (6 bases). Trimming stripped 3 bases from V and 6 bases from J, with 15 bases between. The CDR3 runs to 13 residues. Per germline, CDR1 DFQATT and CDR2 SNEGSKA (reference sequence). The CDR3, as DNA: TGCAGTGCTAGTCCCGCGGGGAGGCCCGAGCAGTACTTC. Protein product: CSASPAGRPEQYF.

This clonotype showed up just a few times. The chain links TRBV19 to TRBJ2-7, with a weak D call TRBD2 (5 bases). Trimming shortened V by 2 bases and J by 0 bases, and 11 bases separated the two germline ends. CDR1 and CDR2 (germline): LNHDA, SQIVND (reference sequence). The CDR3 consists of 15 residues. The CDR3 spells CASSIRADNSYEQYF. DNA of the CDR3: TGTGCCAGTAGTATAAGAGCGGATAACTCCTACGAGCAGTACTTC.

J is TRBJ2-3 and V is TRBV11-2; 14 bases are a match to TRBD2. CDR3 size: 16 residues. Looked up from germline, CDR1 is SGHAT and CDR2 is FQNNGV. V lost 5 bases to trimming and J lost 6 bases; unmatched junction nucleotides: 7. This CDR3 reads CASSLGLAGGLDTQYF. The CDR3 DNA reads as TGTGCCAGCAGCCTTGGACTAGCGGGAGGTTTGGATACGCAGTATTTT.

A few counts support this clonotype. The V and J genes are TRBV10-3 and TRBJ2-5, with 8 bases aligning to TRBD2. CDR3 length: 16 residues. V lost 2 bases, J lost 5 bases, and 10 bases stayed unmatched. Germline CDR1 ENHRY, CDR2 SYGVKD. CDR3 sequence (DNA): TGTGCCATCAGTGAGGCCAGGCGGGGGGTGATCGAGACCCAGTACTTC. It specifies CAISEARRGVIETQYF.

On this clonotype: A junction end diverges from the germline sequence, so it may reflect a read error. The chain joins TRBV10-3 to TRBJ2-3; the match to TRBD2 covers 14 bases. This CDR3 has 12 residues. Looked up from germline, CDR1 is ENHRY and CDR2 is SYGVKD. The CDR3 sequence is CAIGTSGGERNF. DNA of the CDR3: TGTGCCATTGGGACTAGCGGGGGCGAGAGGAATTTT.

The gene calls are TRBV7-9 and TRBJ1-1; possibly TRBD1 for D (5 bases). Trimming stripped 2 bases from V and 4 bases from J, with 14 bases between. CDR3 length equals 15 residues. The germline CDR1 and CDR2 sequences are SEHNR and FQNEAQ (reference sequence). CDR3 DNA: TGTGCCAGCAGCTTACCGAGGGGAGCCGGCACTGAAGCTTTCTTT. As protein: CASSLPRGAGTEAFF. Filled out from reference TRBV7-9 and TRBJ1-1, the complete variable domain reads DTGVSQNPRHKITKRGQNVTFRCDPISEHNRLYWYRQTLGQGPEFLTYFQNEAQLEKSRLLSDRFSAERPKGSFSTLEIQRTEQGDSAMYLCASSLPRGAGTEAFFGQGTRLTVV.

This clonotype came up many times. The chain has TRBV5-1 and TRBJ1-6; D uncertain. Per germline, CDR1 SGHRS and CDR2 YFSETQ. The V end was cut by 1 base, the J end by 6 bases, with 11 bases between. CDR3 size: 15 residues. For the CDR3, the DNA is TGCGCCAGCAGCTTGATGGTAGGCTTTAATTCACCCCTCCACTTT. Amino acids: CASSLMVGFNSPLHF.

This clonotype occurred a few times. The chain has TRBV12-3 or TRBV12-4 and TRBJ2-3; 8 bases are a match to TRBD1. The V and J ends lost 4 bases and 0 bases, in that order; junction bases with no gene match: 6. There are 16 residues in the CDR3. CDR3 in DNA: TGTGCCAGCAGTTCAGGACAGGGCCTCAGCACAGATACGCAGTATTTT. Its translation is CASSSGQGLSTDTQYF.

This clonotype was picked up a small number of times. This sequence joins TRBV2 and TRBJ2-5; a possible D gene is TRBD2 (6 bases). Germline lookup yields CDR1 SNHLY and CDR2 FYNNEI. Trimming took off 3 bases at V and 5 bases at J, with 16 bases between the two ends. The CDR3 is made up of 15 amino acids. CDR3 region: CASSESGSPGETQYF. The DNA of the CDR3 is TGTGCCAGCAGTGAGAGCGGGTCGCCCGGGGAGACCCAGTACTTC.

This clonotype was seen a few times. This chain links TRBV6-2 or TRBV6-3 with TRBJ1-5; perhaps TRBD1 as D (6 bases). The germline V gene encodes CDR1 MNHEY and CDR2 SVGEGT. Trimming removed 0 bases from V and 1 base from J, with 16 bases in between. The CDR3 length is 18 residues. In DNA form, the CDR3 reads TGTGCCAGCAGTTACTCTGGGGGGCTCGTCTCGAGCAATCAGCCCCAGCATTTT. Its translation is CASSYSGGLVSSNQPQHF.

The chain employs TRBV29-1 and TRBJ2-7; 10 positions agree with TRBD1. J lost 2 bases, V lost 4 bases, and 11 bases had no gene match. Germline V gives CDR1 SQVTM, CDR2 ANQGSEA. This CDR3 has 16 residues. The DNA for the CDR3 is TGCAGCGTTGTCCCACTGGGACAGGGGATTACCTACGAGCAGTACTTC. Residues: CSVVPLGQGITYEQYF.

This clonotype was seen many times. The rearrangement links TRBV28 to TRBJ1-4, with TRBD1 matching 10 bases. Germline CDR1 reads MDHEN; CDR2 reads SYDVKM. V lost 10 bases, J lost 8 bases, and 10 bases stayed unmatched. The length of the CDR3 is 14 residues. DNA of the CDR3: TGTGCCATCCTCGACAGGGGGCCGGGGGAAAAACTGTTTTTT. It encodes CAILDRGPGEKLFF.

The chain carries TRBV30 and TRBJ2-2; 8 positions match TRBD1. The CDR3 length is 15 residues. CDR1 GTSNPN and CDR2 SVGIG come from the germline V gene (reference sequence). V was clipped by 2 bases and J by 6 bases; unmatched bases: 8. CDR3 in DNA: TGTGCCTGGAGTCCTCCGGACAGGGCCTCCGGGGAGCTGTTTTTT. Translation: CAWSPPDRASGELFF.

This clonotype was observed a few times. This chain connects TRBV20-1 to TRBJ2-7; 9 bases fit TRBD2. The CDR3 is 14 amino acids. J was trimmed by 2 bases and V by 5 bases; bases with no gene match: 7. Germline CDR1 and CDR2: DFQATT and SNEGSKA (reference sequence). The CDR3 region is CSAQSGGRAYEQYF. CDR3 DNA sequence: TGCAGTGCTCAAAGCGGGGGGCGGGCCTACGAGCAGTACTTC.

Ten or more counts support this clonotype. The CDR3 DNA reads TGTGCCAGCAGGGGGGGCGGGGGAACCTACGAGCAGTACTTC. Protein: CASRGGGGTYEQYF. This chain connects TRBV6-1 to TRBJ2-7, with D tentatively TRBD2 (7 bases). V shed 6 bases and J shed 2 bases, with 14 bases lying between them. Per germline, CDR1 MNHNS and CDR2 SASEGT. CDR3 length equals 14 residues.

The chain combines TRBV7-2 with TRBJ2-7; TRBD2 matches at 7 bases. This CDR3 has 15 residues. Trimming removed 1 base from V and 2 bases from J; junction bases left unmatched: 5. In germline, CDR1 is SGHTA, CDR2 FQGNSA. CDR3 bases: TGTGCCAGCAGCTTAGTAAAGCGGGACCCCTACGAGCAGTACTTC. Translated, it gives CASSLVKRDPYEQYF.

This clonotype was seen more than once but under ten times. The J gene is TRBJ2-2, the V gene TRBV7-9; 7 bases match TRBD2. Per the germline V gene, CDR1 is SEHNR and CDR2 is FQNEAQ (reference sequence). V dropped 1 base and J dropped 7; count of bases not matched to a gene: 9. The CDR3 sequence is 16 residues long. The CDR3 sequence: CASSLVGIAGDGELFF. CDR3 DNA: TGTGCCAGCAGCTTAGTCGGGATAGCGGGCGACGGGGAGCTGTTTTTT.